These 6 T cell receptor beta chains were sequenced from one sample in a study of a mutant IDH1 vaccine in newly diagnosed glioma (dated by TCRdb to 2020 to 2022). The time point label on this specimen signifies: week 5, during vaccination. A 20-mer mutant IDH1 peptide at 300 micrograms in Montanide made up each vaccine dose, which was injected subcutaneously together with topical imiquimod. The receptor library was made with the immunoSEQ multiplex PCR assay. In its TCRdb copy, this immuneACCESS table keeps in-frame sequences only and misses some clones. Where compared with another copy, unresolved V genes explain less than half of these, and the others have no known cause. In all, the sample holds around 32,000 clones, and roughly 90% of those were seen once. About 3.5% of the sample comes from the top ten. Antigens for these TCRs are unknown. The sequencing used peripheral blood mononuclear cells (PBMCs), collected from a glioma patient whose treatment included an IDH1 peptide vaccine. Receptors originate from a woman in her thirties or forties with glioma. Some clones in this sample may be carry-over from other donors' samples.

The chain links TRBV28 to TRBJ1-6, with D possibly matching TRBD1 (6 bases). V dropped 8 bases and J dropped 10 bases, with 12 bases sitting between them. The CDR3 is 12 amino acids. CDR1 MDHEN and CDR2 SYDVKM come from the germline V gene. DNA of the CDR3: TGTGCCAGCCTCAGGGGAAGGTCACCCCTCCACTTT. This gives the protein CASLRGRSPLHF.

The chain combines TRBV4-1 with TRBJ1-5; no firm D call. The CDR3 covers 16 residues. Trimming cost V 1 base and J 6 bases, with 16 bases left between them. CDR1 MGHRA and CDR2 YSYEKL come from the germline V gene. CDR3 region: CASSQGMWGGGQPQHF. DNA for the CDR3: TGCGCCAGCAGCCAAGGGATGTGGGGAGGCGGTCAGCCCCAGCATTTT.

The rearrangement joins TRBV7-9 to TRBJ2-2; D tentatively fits TRBD1 or TRBD2 (5 bases each). CDR3 length: 13 residues. Trimming left V 3 bases short and J 4 bases short, with 6 bases between. Germline values: CDR1 SEHNR, CDR2 FQNEAQ (reference sequence). The CDR3 here is CASSFGGTGELFF. DNA of the CDR3: TGTGCCAGCAGCTTTGGGGGCACCGGGGAGCTGTTTTTT.

This clone came up a few times. The V gene is TRBV28, the J gene TRBJ1-2, with D possibly being TRBD1 (6 bases). The CDR3 consists of 12 residues. Germline V gives CDR1 MDHEN, CDR2 SYDVKM. The V and J ends lost 6 bases and 8 bases respectively, with 13 bases between them. CDR3 sequence: CASRSPGEGYTF. CDR3 bases: TGTGCCAGCAGATCCCCAGGGGAAGGCTACACCTTC.

This chain uses TRBV2 with TRBJ1-2; no clear D. The germline CDR1 and CDR2 sequences are SNHLY and FYNNEI. This CDR3 comprises 12 residues. V lost 7 bases and J lost 8, with 14 bases in between. The CDR3 loop reads CASNPERYGYTF. The DNA of the CDR3 is TGTGCCAGCAACCCGGAAAGATACGGCTACACCTTC.

The chain combines TRBV10-3 with TRBJ1-6; D may be TRBD1 (6 bases). Trimming took 4 bases from V and 8 from J, leaving 15 bases between them. CDR1 and CDR2 from the germline V gene are ENHRY and SYGVKD. The CDR3 is 15 residues long. This chain's CDR3 is CAISAGGDKYSPLHF. The CDR3 DNA reads as TGTGCCATCAGTGCGGGGGGGGACAAATATTCACCCCTCCACTTT.